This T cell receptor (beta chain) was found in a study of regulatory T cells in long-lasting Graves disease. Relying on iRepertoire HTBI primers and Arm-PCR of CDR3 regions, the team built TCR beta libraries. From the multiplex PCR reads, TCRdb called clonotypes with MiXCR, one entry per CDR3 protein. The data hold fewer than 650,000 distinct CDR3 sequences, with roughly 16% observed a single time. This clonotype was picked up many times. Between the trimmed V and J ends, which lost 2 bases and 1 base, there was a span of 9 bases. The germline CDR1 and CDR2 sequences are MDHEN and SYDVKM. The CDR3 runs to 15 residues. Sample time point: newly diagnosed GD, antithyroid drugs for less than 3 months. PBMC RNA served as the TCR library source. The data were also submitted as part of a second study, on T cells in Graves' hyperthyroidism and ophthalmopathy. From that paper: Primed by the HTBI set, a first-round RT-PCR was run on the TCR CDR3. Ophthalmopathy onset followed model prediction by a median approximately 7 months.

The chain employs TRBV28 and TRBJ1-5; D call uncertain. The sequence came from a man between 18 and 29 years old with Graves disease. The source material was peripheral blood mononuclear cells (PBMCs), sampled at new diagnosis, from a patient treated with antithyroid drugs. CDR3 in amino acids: CASSLVVISNQPQHF. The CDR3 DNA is TGTGCCAGCAGTTTAGTTGTTATCAGCAATCAGCCCCAGCATTTT. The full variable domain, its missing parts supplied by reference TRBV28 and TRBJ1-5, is DVKVTQSSRYLVKRTGEKVFLECVQDMDHENMFWYRQDPGLGLRLIYFSYDVKMKEKGDIPEGYSVSREKKERFSLILESASTNQTSMYLCASSLVVISNQPQHFGDGTRLSIL.